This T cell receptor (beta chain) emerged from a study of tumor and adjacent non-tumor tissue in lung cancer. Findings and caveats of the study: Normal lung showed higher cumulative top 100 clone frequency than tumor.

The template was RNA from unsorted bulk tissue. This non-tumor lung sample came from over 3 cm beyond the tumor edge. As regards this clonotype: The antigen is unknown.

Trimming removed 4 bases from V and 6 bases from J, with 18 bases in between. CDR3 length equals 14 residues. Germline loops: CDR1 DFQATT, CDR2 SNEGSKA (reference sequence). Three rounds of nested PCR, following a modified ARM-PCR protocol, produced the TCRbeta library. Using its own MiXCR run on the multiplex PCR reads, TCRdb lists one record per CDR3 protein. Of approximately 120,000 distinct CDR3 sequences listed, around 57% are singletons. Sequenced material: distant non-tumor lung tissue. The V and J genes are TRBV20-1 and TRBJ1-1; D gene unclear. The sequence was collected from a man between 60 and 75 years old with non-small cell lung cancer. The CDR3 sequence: CSAKHHGTDAEAFF. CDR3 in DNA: TGCAGTGCTAAACACCATGGTACTGATGCTGAAGCTTTCTTT.